This T cell receptor (beta chain) derives from a study of blood T cells in healthy people across ages. Germline-derived CDR1 and CDR2 are SGHRS and YFSETQ. The CDR3 sequence is 13 residues long. The second PCR ran about 6 to 11 cycles with a sample-barcoded 5' primer and J-beta primers. One entry per CDR3 protein results from TCRdb running MiXCR on the 5' RACE reads. The sample has 550,000 to 800,000 distinct CDR3 sequences; 32% are singletons. The chain joins TRBV5-1 to TRBJ2-5, with D maybe TRBD2 (5 bases). The tail of the sequence fits TRBJ2-7 better, so the J call may be wrong. The origin of this receptor is a woman over 75 in good health. Sequenced input: blood. This CDR3 reads CASSLALASEQYF. CDR3 coding DNA: TGCGCCAGCAGCTTGGCTCTAGCTTCCGAGCAGTACTTC.